This T cell receptor beta chain was retrieved from a study of T cells in Graves' hyperthyroidism and ophthalmopathy. Stable Graves' hyperthyroidism denoted no ophthalmopathy progression over 18 months. For the diagnoses, clinical symptoms, serum thyroxine and TRAb, thyroid ultrasound and orbital computed tomography were used. PBMCs were sourced from about 10 ml fresh peripheral blood. The table lists this clonotype with many counts. The V gene's germline CDR1 is MGHDK and CDR2 SYGVNS. Unmatched junction bases numbered 2, after V lost 4 bases and J lost 0 bases. CDR3 length equals 16 residues. It was RNA transcripts that yielded the amplified TCR beta CDR3 regions. HTBI primers were used for first-round RT-PCR of the TCR CDR3. MiXCR, applied by TCRdb to the multiplex PCR reads, yields one record per CDR3 protein. Altogether 250,000 to 300,000 distinct CDR3 sequences are present, around 13% being singletons, with the ten largest covering roughly 8.2%.

Material: blood. The chain uses TRBV25-1 and TRBJ1-6; the match to TRBD1 covers 8 bases. This clonotype was obtained from a woman aged 40 to 49 with Graves' hyperthyroidism. CDR3 DNA sequence: TGTGCCAGCAGTGGACAGGGGAGCTCCTATAATTCACCCCTCCACTTT. Translating gives CASSGQGSSYNSPLHF.